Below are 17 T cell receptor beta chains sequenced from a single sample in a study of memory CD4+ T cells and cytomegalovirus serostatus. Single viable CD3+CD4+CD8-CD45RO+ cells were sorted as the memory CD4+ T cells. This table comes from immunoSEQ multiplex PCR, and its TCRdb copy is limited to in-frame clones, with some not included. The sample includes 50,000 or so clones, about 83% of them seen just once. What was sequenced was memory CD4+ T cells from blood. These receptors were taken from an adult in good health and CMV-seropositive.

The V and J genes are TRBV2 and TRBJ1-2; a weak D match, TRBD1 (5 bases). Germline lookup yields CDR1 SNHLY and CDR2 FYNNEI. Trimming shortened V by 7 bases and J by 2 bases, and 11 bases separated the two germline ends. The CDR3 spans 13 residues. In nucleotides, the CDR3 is TGTGCCAGCACTTACAGGCAGAACTATGGCTACACCTTC. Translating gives CASTYRQNYGYTF.

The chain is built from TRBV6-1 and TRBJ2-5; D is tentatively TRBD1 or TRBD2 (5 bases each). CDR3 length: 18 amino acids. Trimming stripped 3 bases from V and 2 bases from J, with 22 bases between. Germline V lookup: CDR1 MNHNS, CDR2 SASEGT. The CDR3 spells CASSDEIDSRGFQETQYF. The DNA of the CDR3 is TGTGCCAGCAGTGACGAAATCGATTCCCGGGGCTTTCAAGAGACCCAGTACTTC.

This chain's CDR3 is CASSLYPGAQFF. Here the CDR3 DNA reads TGTGCCAGCAGCTTATACCCAGGGGCGCAGTTCTTC. The chain has TRBV5-4 and TRBJ2-1; tentative D call: TRBD1 (6 bases). Looked up from germline, CDR1 is SGHNT and CDR2 is YYREEE (reference sequence). The CDR3 contains 12 residues. Trimming removed 2 bases at V and 12 bases at J, with 12 bases between.

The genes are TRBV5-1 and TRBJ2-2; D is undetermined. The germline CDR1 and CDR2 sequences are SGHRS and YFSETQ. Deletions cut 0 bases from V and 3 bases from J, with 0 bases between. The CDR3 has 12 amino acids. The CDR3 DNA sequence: TGCGCCAGCAGCTTGGACACCGGGGAGCTGTTTTTT. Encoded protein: CASSLDTGELFF. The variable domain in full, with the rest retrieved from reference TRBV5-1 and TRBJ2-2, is KAGVTQTPRYLIKTRGQQVTLSCSPISGHRSVSWYQQTPGQGLQFLFEYFSETQRNKGNFPGRFSGRQFSNSRSEMNVSTLELGDSALYLCASSLDTGELFFGEGSRLTVL.

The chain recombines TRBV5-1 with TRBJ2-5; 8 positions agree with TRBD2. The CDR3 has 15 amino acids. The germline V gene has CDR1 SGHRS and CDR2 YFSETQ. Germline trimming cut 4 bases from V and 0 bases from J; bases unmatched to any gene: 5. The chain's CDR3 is CASSRQAGDQETQYF. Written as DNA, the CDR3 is TGCGCCAGCAGCCGGCAAGCGGGGGACCAAGAGACCCAGTACTTC. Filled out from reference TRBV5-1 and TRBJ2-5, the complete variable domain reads KAGVTQTPRYLIKTRGQQVTLSCSPISGHRSVSWYQQTPGQGLQFLFEYFSETQRNKGNFPGRFSGRQFSNSRSEMNVSTLELGDSALYLCASSRQAGDQETQYFGPGTRLLVL.

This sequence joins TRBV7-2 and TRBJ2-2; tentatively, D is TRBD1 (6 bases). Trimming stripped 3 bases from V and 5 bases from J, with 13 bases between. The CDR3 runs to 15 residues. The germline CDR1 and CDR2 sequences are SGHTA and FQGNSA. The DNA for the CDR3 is TGTGCCAGCAGCTTGGGGCAGGGGAGAACCGGGGAGCTGTTTTTT. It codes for CASSLGQGRTGELFF. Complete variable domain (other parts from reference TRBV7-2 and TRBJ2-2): GAGVSQSPSNKVTEKGKDVELRCDPISGHTALYWYRQSLGQGLEFLIYFQGNSAPDKSGLPSDRFSAERTGGSVSTLTIQRTQQEDSAVYLCASSLGQGRTGELFFGEGSRLTVL.

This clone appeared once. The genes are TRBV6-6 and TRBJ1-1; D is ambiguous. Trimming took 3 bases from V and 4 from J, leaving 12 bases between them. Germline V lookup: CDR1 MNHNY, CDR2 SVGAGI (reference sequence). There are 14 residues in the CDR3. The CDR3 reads CASSYTPVSTEAFF. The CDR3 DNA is TGTGCCAGCAGTTATACTCCTGTCAGCACTGAAGCTTTCTTT.

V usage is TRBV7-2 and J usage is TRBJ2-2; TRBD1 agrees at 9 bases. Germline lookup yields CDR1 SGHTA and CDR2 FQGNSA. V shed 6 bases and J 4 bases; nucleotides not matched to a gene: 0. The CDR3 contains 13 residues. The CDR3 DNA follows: TGTGCCAGCAGGACAGGGGGCACCGGGGAGCTGTTTTTT. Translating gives CASRTGGTGELFF.

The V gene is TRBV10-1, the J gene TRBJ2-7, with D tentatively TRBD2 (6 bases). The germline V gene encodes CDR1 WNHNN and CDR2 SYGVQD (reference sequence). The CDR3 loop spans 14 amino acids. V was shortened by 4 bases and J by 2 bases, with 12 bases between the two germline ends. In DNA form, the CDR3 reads TGCGCCAGCAGTGCCGTCGGGGGAACCTACGAGCAGTACTTC. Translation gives CASSAVGGTYEQYF.

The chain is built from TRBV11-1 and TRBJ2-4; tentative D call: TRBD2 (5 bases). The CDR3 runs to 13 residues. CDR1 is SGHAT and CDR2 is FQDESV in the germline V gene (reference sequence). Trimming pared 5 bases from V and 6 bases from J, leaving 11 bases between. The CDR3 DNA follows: TGTGCCAGCAGCCAAGAGGGCATAAACATTCAGTACTTC. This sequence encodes CASSQEGINIQYF.

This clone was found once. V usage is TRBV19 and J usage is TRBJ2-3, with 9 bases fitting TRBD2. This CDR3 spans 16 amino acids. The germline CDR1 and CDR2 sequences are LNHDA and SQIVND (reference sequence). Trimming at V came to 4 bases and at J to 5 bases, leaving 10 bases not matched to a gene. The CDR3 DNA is TGTGCCAGTAGTAGAAAAGCGGGAGGAAGGGGAGATACGCAGTATTTT. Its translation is CASSRKAGGRGDTQYF.

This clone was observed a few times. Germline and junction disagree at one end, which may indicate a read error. The CDR3 region is CASSRGPLNEQFF. CDR3 nucleotide sequence: TGTGCTAGCAGCAGAGGACCACTCAATGAGCAGTTCTTC. The chain carries TRBV7-7 and TRBJ2-1; D is undetermined. CDR1 is SSHAT and CDR2 is FNYEAQ in the germline V gene (reference sequence). The CDR3 sequence is 13 residues long.

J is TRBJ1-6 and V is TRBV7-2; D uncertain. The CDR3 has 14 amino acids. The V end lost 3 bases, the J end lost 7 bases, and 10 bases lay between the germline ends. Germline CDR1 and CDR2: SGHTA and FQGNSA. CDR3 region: CASSLPGQNSPLHF. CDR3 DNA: TGTGCCAGCAGCTTGCCGGGCCAAAATTCACCCCTCCACTTT. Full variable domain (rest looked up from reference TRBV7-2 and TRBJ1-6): GAGVSQSPSNKVTEKGKDVELRCDPISGHTALYWYRQSLGQGLEFLIYFQGNSAPDKSGLPSDRFSAERTGGSVSTLTIQRTQQEDSAVYLCASSLPGQNSPLHFGNGTRLTVT.

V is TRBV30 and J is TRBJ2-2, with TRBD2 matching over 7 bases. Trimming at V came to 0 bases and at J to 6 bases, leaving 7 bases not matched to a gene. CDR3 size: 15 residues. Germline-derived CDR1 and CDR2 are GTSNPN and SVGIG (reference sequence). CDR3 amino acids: CAWSVSAGVAGELFF. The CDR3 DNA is TGTGCCTGGAGTGTATCGGCGGGAGTCGCCGGGGAGCTGTTTTTT.

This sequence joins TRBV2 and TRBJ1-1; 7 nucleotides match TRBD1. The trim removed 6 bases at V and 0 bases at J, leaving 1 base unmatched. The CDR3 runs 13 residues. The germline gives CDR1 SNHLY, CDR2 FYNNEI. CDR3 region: CASRGQLNTEAFF. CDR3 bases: TGTGCCAGCAGGGGACAGCTGAACACTGAAGCTTTCTTT.

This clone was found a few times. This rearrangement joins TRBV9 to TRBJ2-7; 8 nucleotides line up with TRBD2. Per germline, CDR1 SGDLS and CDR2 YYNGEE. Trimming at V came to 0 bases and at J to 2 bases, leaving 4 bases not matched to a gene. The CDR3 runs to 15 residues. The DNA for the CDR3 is TGTGCCAGCAGCGTAGCCCCGGGGGGGACCTACGAGCAGTACTTC. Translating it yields CASSVAPGGTYEQYF.

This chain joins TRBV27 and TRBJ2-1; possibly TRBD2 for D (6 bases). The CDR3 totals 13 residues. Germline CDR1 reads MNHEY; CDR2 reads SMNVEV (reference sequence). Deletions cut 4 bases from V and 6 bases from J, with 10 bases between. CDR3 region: CASSWRDLNEQFF. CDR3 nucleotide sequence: TGTGCCAGCAGTTGGAGGGACCTCAATGAGCAGTTCTTC.